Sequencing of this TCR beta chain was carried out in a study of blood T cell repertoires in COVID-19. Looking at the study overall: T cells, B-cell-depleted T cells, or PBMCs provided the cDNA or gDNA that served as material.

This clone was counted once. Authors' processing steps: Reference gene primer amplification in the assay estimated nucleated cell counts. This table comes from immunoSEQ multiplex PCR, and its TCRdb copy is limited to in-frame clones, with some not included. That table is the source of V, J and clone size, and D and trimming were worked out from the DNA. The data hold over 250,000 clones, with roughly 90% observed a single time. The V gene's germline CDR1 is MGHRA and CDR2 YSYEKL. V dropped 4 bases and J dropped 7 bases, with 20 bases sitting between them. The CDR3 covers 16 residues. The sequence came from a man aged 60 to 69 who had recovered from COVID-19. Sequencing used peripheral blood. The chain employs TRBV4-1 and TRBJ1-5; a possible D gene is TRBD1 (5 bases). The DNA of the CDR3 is TGCGCCAGCAGCCCGTGGGCTGGGAGGGGTATGCAGCCCCAGCATTTT. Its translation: CASSPWAGRGMQPQHF.